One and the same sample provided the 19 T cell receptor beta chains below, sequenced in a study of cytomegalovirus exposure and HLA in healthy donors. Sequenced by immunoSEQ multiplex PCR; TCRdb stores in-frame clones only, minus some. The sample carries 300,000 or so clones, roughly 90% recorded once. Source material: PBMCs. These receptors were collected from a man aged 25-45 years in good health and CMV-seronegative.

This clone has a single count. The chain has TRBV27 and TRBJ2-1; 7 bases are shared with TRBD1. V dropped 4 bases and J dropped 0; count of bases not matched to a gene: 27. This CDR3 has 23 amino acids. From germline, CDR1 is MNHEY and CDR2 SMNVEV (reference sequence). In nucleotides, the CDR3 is TGTGCCAGCAGTTCCAAAGACAGGGAACGATCCCCTTCCTTTCCGAGCTCCTACAATGAGCAGTTCTTC. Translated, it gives CASSSKDRERSPSFPSSYNEQFF.

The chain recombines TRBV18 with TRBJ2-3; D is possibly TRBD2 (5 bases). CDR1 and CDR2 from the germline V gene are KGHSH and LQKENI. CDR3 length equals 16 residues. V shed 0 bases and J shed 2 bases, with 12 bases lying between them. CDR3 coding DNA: TGTGCCAGCTCACCACCGCAAGCGGCGATCACAGATACGCAGTATTTT. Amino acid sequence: CASSPPQAAITDTQYF.

In DNA form, the CDR3 reads TGTGCCACCAGCAGAGCCTTCGCAGGGGGCCATGAGCAGTTCTTC. Protein: CATSRAFAGGHEQFF. The chain couples TRBV15 to TRBJ2-1; 8 positions match TRBD1. With 1 base clipped from V and 8 bases from J, the junction kept 7 bases outside the gene matches. Germline CDR1 and CDR2: LNHNV and YYDKDF (reference sequence). The CDR3 is 15 amino acids.

This CDR3 is CASSLRPRGPNEKLFF. The DNA of the CDR3 is TGTGCCAGCAGCTTAAGGCCCAGGGGCCCTAATGAAAAACTGTTTTTT. V usage is TRBV7-9 and J usage is TRBJ1-4; a weak D match, TRBD1 (6 bases). V was trimmed by 2 bases and J by 3 bases, leaving 13 bases between them. Germline V CDR1 and CDR2: SEHNR, FQNEAQ (reference sequence). The CDR3 spans 16 residues.

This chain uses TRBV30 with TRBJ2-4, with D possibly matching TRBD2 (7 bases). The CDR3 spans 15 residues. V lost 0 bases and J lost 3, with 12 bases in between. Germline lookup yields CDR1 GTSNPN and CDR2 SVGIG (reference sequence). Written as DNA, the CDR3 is TGTGCCTGGAGTGTGTCCGGGGGGCTCAAAAACATTCAGTACTTC. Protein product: CAWSVSGGLKNIQYF.

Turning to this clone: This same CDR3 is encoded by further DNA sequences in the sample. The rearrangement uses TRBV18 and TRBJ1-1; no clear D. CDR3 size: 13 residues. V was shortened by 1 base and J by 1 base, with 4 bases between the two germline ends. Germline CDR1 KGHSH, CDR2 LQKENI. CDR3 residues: CASSPLQNTEAFF. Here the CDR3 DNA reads TGTGCCAGCTCACCACTTCAGAACACTGAAGCTTTCTTT.

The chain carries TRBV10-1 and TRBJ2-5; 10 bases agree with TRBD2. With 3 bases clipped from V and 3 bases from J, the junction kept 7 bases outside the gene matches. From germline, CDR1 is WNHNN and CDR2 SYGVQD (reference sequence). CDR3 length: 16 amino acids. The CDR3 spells CASSDSLAGEKETQYF. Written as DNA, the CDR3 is TGCGCCAGCAGTGATAGCCTAGCGGGGGAGAAAGAGACCCAGTACTTC.

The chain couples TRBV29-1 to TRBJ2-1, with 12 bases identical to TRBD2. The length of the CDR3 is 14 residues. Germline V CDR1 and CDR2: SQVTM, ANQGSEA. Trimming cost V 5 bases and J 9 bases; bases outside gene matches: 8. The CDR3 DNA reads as TGCAGCGTTCCCCGACTAGCGGGGGCAAGTGAGCAGTTCTTC. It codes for CSVPRLAGASEQFF.

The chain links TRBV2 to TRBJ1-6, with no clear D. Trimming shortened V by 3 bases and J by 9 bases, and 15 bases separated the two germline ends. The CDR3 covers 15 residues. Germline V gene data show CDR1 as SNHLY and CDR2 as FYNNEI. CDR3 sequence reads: CASSDSPAGSSPLHF. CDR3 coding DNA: TGTGCCAGCAGTGATTCCCCGGCGGGGAGTTCACCCCTCCACTTT.

This CDR3 is CASSDFGVGGYTF. CDR3 coding DNA: TGTGCCAGCAGTGACTTCGGGGTCGGTGGCTACACCTTC. The chain uses TRBV6-4 and TRBJ1-2, with D unresolved. The V end was cut by 1 base, the J end by 7 bases, with 10 bases between. Germline CDR1 reads MRHNA; CDR2 reads SNTAGT. This CDR3 has 13 residues.

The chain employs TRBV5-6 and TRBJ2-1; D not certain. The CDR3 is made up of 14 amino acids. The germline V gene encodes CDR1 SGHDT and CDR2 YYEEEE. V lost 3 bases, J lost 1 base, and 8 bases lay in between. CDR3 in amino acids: CASSWVGSYNEQFF. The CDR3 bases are TGTGCCAGCAGCTGGGTCGGGTCCTACAATGAGCAGTTCTTC.

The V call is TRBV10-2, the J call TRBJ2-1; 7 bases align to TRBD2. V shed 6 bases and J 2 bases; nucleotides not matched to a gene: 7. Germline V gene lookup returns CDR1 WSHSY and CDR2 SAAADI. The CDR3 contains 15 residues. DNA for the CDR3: TGCGCCAGCAGGCGGGGCGGGGGAACCTACAATGAGCAGTTCTTC. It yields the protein CASRRGGGTYNEQFF.

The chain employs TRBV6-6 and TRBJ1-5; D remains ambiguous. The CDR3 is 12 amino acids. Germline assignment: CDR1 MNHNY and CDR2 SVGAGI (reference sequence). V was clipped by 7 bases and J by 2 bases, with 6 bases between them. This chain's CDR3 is CASTAGNQPQHF. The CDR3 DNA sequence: TGTGCCAGCACCGCGGGCAATCAGCCCCAGCATTTT.

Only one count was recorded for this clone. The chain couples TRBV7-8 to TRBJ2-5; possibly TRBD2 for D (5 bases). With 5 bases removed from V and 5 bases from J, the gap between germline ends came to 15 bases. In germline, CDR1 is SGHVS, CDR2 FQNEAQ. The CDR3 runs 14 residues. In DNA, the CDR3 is TGTGCCAGCAGCCAACGGAGGTTGTGGGAGACCCAGTACTTC. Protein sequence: CASSQRRLWETQYF.

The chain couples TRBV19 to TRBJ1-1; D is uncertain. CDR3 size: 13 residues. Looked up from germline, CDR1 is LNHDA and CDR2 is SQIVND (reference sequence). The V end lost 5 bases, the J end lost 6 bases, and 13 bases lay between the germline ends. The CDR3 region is CASSLGLGAEAFF. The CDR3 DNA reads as TGTGCCAGTAGTCTCGGATTGGGCGCTGAAGCTTTCTTT.

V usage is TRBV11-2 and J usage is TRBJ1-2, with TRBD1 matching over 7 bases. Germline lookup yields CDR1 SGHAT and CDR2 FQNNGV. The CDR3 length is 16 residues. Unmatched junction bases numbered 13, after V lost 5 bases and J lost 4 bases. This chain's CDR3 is CASSPSLEGAVYGYTF. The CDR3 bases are TGTGCCAGCAGCCCTAGCCTAGAGGGGGCCGTCTATGGCTACACCTTC.

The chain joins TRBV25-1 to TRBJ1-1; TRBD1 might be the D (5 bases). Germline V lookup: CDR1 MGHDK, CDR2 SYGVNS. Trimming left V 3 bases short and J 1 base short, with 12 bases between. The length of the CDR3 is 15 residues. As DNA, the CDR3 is TGTGCCAGCAGTGATAGGTACAGGAGGAACACTGAAGCTTTCTTT. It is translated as CASSDRYRRNTEAFF.

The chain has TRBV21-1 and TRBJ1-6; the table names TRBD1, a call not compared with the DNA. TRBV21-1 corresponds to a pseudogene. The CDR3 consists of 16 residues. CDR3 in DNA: TGTGCCAGCAGCGCTAGACAGTTGCACGGGCATTCACCCCTCCACTTT. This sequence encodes CASSARQLHGHSPLHF.

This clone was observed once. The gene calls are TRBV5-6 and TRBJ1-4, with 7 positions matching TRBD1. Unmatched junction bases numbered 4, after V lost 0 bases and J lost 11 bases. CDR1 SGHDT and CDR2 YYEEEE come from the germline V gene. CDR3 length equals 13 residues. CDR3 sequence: CASSLALQGKLFF. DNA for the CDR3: TGTGCCAGCAGCTTGGCATTACAGGGGAAACTGTTTTTT.